What follows is one T cell receptor beta chain and its context. The libraries were made with immunoSEQ v3. TCRdb keeps only in-frame clones here, not all; method: immunoSEQ multiplex PCR. The sample holds 54,000 or so clones, around 79% seen once. These data belong to a study of TIL therapy for anti-PD-1-resistant metastatic lung cancer. Time point defined: pre-treatment sample, taken before nivolumab and TIL therapy. Per germline, CDR1 KGHSH and CDR2 LQKENI. V lost 3 bases and J 6 bases, leaving 14 bases between the germline ends. The CDR3 sequence is 14 residues long. The sequenced sample was blood, obtained at baseline. The receptor's source is a person aged 25 to 80 with non-small cell lung cancer. The rearrangement joins TRBV18 to TRBJ1-1; no reliable D call. The CDR3 region is CASSPLAGNPEAFF. CDR3 nucleotide sequence: TGTGCCAGCTCACCCCTTGCGGGAAACCCTGAAGCTTTCTTT.